The 10 T cell receptor beta chains below all came from one sample that was sequenced in a study of radiotherapy plus CTLA-4 blockade in lung cancer. The repertoire was sequenced with immunoSEQ multiplex PCR; TCRdb's copy has only in-frame clones and lacks some. The table has 40,000 to 50,000 clones, 75% to 90% seen once; the top ten hold approximately 3.5%. Material: peripheral blood, obtained from a patient treated with radiotherapy plus ipilimumab. The receptors come from a human donor with non-small cell lung cancer who had stable disease on radiotherapy plus ipilimumab.

V usage is TRBV27 and J usage is TRBJ2-1; TRBD2 agrees at 9 bases. Germline-derived CDR1 and CDR2 are MNHEY and SMNVEV (reference sequence). V lost 5 bases to trimming and J lost 7 bases; unmatched junction nucleotides: 12. This CDR3 spans 16 amino acids. The CDR3 DNA is TGTGCCAGCAGTCCCCTGGGAGCGGGAGGTAAAAATGAGCAGTTCTTC. Its translation: CASSPLGAGGKNEQFF.

This chain uses TRBV10-1 with TRBJ2-1, with 12 bases aligning to TRBD2. The V and J ends lost 6 bases and 6 bases, in that order; junction bases with no gene match: 6. This CDR3 contains 15 residues. The germline V gene encodes CDR1 WNHNN and CDR2 SYGVQD (reference sequence). In DNA, the CDR3 is TGCGCCAGCAGCCAACTAGCGGGAGGCTCCAATGAGCAGTTCTTC. Encoded protein: CASSQLAGGSNEQFF.

The gene calls are TRBV6-6 and TRBJ1-1, with D unclear. Germline V CDR1 and CDR2: MNHNY, SVGAGI (reference sequence). With 2 bases removed from V and 4 bases from J, the gap between germline ends came to 11 bases. The CDR3 spans 14 residues. CDR3 nucleotides: TGTGCCAGCAGTTACGCGCCTCGTGTCACTGAAGCTTTCTTT. Translation: CASSYAPRVTEAFF.

The chain uses TRBV30 and TRBJ1-2; 7 nucleotides agree with TRBD1. Germline V lookup: CDR1 GTSNPN, CDR2 SVGIG (reference sequence). The V and J ends lost 3 bases and 2 bases, in that order; junction bases with no gene match: 12. The CDR3 runs to 16 residues. Here the CDR3 DNA reads TGTGCCTGGAGCGGACGGGACAGTAAACCAAACTATGGCTACACCTTC. Translated: CAWSGRDSKPNYGYTF.

This clone has a single count. The gene calls are TRBV5-6 and TRBJ1-5, with D uncertain. The length of the CDR3 is 17 residues. Germline V gene data show CDR1 as SGHDT and CDR2 as YYEEEE. With 6 bases removed from V and 3 bases from J, the gap between germline ends came to 22 bases. The CDR3 is CASTRRAVIGSNQPQHF. CDR3 sequence (DNA): TGTGCCAGCACCCGGCGGGCGGTAATTGGGTCCAATCAGCCCCAGCATTTT.

This chain connects TRBV28 to TRBJ2-1; TRBD2 is a possible D gene (5 bases). V lost 6 bases and J lost 9, with 21 bases in between. This CDR3 spans 15 amino acids. Looked up from germline, CDR1 is MDHEN and CDR2 is SYDVKM. The CDR3 spells CASSSVGGSGAEQFF. The CDR3 region has the DNA TGTGCCAGCAGCTCCGTGGGTGGGAGCGGCGCTGAGCAGTTCTTC.

V usage is TRBV5-1 and J usage is TRBJ2-1, with 9 bases matching TRBD2. V shed 3 bases and J 8 bases; nucleotides not matched to a gene: 9. The CDR3 has 15 amino acids. The germline gives CDR1 SGHRS, CDR2 YFSETQ. As DNA, the CDR3 is TGCGCCAGCAGCTCCCTAGCGGGACTGGGTTATGAGCAGTTCTTC. As protein: CASSSLAGLGYEQFF.

This rearrangement joins TRBV7-2 to TRBJ2-3; the match to TRBD2 covers 12 bases. CDR1 SGHTA and CDR2 FQGNSA come from the germline V gene. There are 16 residues in the CDR3. Trimming removed 5 bases from V and 4 bases from J; junction bases left unmatched: 7. The CDR3 sequence: CASSVTSGSFPDTQYF. The CDR3 DNA follows: TGTGCCAGCAGCGTGACTAGCGGGAGTTTCCCAGATACGCAGTATTTT.

The chain joins TRBV7-2 to TRBJ2-1; D not resolved. Germline V gene sequence: CDR1 SGHTA, CDR2 FQGNSA. Trimming removed 2 bases at V and 8 bases at J, with 10 bases between. The CDR3 is made up of 13 amino acids. The CDR3 nucleotides are TGTGCCAGCAGCTTATTCGACTCAGATGAGCAGTTCTTC. Protein sequence: CASSLFDSDEQFF. Complete variable domain (other parts from reference TRBV7-2 and TRBJ2-1): GAGVSQSPSNKVTEKGKDVELRCDPISGHTALYWYRQSLGQGLEFLIYFQGNSAPDKSGLPSDRFSAERTGGSVSTLTIQRTQQEDSAVYLCASSLFDSDEQFFGPGTRLTVL.

V gene TRBV28 combines with J gene TRBJ1-4; D is ambiguous. Germline V gene data show CDR1 as MDHEN and CDR2 as SYDVKM. This CDR3 is 14 amino acids long. Trimming stripped 7 bases from V and 7 bases from J, with 16 bases between. Written as DNA, the CDR3 is TGTGCCAGCACCGGGTCCGGGTATCGTGAAAAACTGTTTTTT. Its translation is CASTGSGYREKLFF.